This TCR beta chain was sequenced in a study of identical twins (dated by TCRdb to about 2016). Regarding the complete study: TCR alpha and beta repertoires from monozygotic twins, unrelated adults of various ages and cord blood were deep-sequenced to test whether fetal clonotypes persist. To rule out contamination, the twin experiments were replicated at different times with different library preparation protocols.

Every donor was a healthy Caucasian. The twin cohort consisted of three pairs of female monozygotic twins, all aged roughly 18 to 30 years. CD4+ and CD8+ T cell populations were isolated with positive isolation kits from Invitrogen. Points on this clonotype: This clone's antigen is unknown. Base-call qualities are not available, and no considerably larger clone is one nucleotide away.

After removal of 1 base from V and 6 bases from J, the junction retains 10 bases not matched to a gene. Including cysteine and phenylalanine, the CDR3 has 16 amino acids. Left in the record is the CDR3 DNA by itself, 48 bases read in frame from the first base. CDR1 and CDR2 are drawn from the germline V gene: SGHRS, YFSETQ. The research as a whole found: Fewer insertions were carried by abundant cord blood beta clonotypes; a weaker similar trend was observed in young adult naive repertoires, while no such trend was observed in memory repertoires. Excess twin sharing in beta out-of-frame sequences was weaker because fewer shared sequences lowered the signal-to-noise ratio. Compared with coincidental sharing between unrelated individuals, out-of-frame TCR alpha sequences shared between twins had an excess of sequences with low generation probability. Because the same donors could not be followed over many years, conclusions were based on cross-sectional statistical analysis. In monozygotic twins, out-of-frame TCR alpha sharing was systematically underestimated by recombination models, although the models agreed with sharing between unrelated individuals. Zero-insertion analyses could be partly confounded by invariant T cells such as MAIT and iNKT, though diverse VJ usage argued against such confounding for most clonotypes.

Receptor amplification or capture employed 5' RACE. Sequencer: Illumina HiSeq 2000. Template switching added a universal primer binding site, and the final cDNA carried a unique molecular identifier that allowed TCR cDNA molecules to be counted accurately. First-strand cDNA for TCR alpha and beta chains was synthesized from specific primers in the conserved constant-segment region. To control for contamination, every cDNA library carried two barcodes: a SMART-Mk sample barcode plus Illumina barcodes. TruSeq adapter sequences along with Illumina sample barcodes were introduced in two successive PCR steps. The Illumina HiSeq platform was used with custom primers to sequence TCR alpha and beta cDNA libraries. On the authors' methods: Unique molecular identifiers were extracted from raw reads with MiGEC, and CDR3 positions were determined with MiXCR. For each individual, recombination models were inferred using an EM algorithm with the repgenHMM and IGoR tools. The tcR package in R was used for shared clonotype analysis, with sharing normalized by the product of cloneset sizes. To study raw recombination without the effects of thymic and clonal selection, out-of-frame nonproductive sequences were analyzed. TCRdb took the public reads, trimmed them with fastp at Q25, ran MiXCR for clone calling and kept in-frame beta chains. Rows matching on CDR3 protein sequence are summarized as one entry with the most common DNA and genes. It is TCRdb's table, rather than the study itself, that gives the V and J calls and clone size. Across this sample there are about 550,000 distinct CDR3 sequences, with more than 20% seen only once. 0.4% to 0.6% of the sample is in the top ten clones.

These sequences were also reported in another study, on yellow fever vaccine responses in identical twins. Looking at the second paper: According to the authors, the vaccine-induced T cell response in identical twins seemed to be partly convergent and partly specific to each individual. Focusing on identical twins, the study followed the T cell clones that responded to the vaccine, and did so with precision.

The sequence joins TRBV5-1 to TRBJ1-2; TRBD1 matches 9 bases in the middle. The sequence was collected from a woman between 18 and 29 years old in good health. Sequenced material: CD4+ T cells sorted from blood. The CDR3 region has the sequence CASSLSTGTGYHGYTF. The nucleotide sequence reads as follows: TGCGCCAGCAGCTTGTCCACCGGGACAGGGTATCATGGCTACACCTTC. The CDR3, completed at both ends by the reference TRBV5-1 and TRBJ1-2 genes, gives the full variable domain KAGVTQTPRYLIKTRGQQVTLSCSPISGHRSVSWYQQTPGQGLQFLFEYFSETQRNKGNFPGRFSGRQFSNSRSEMNVSTLELGDSALYLCASSLSTGTGYHGYTFGSGTRLTVV.